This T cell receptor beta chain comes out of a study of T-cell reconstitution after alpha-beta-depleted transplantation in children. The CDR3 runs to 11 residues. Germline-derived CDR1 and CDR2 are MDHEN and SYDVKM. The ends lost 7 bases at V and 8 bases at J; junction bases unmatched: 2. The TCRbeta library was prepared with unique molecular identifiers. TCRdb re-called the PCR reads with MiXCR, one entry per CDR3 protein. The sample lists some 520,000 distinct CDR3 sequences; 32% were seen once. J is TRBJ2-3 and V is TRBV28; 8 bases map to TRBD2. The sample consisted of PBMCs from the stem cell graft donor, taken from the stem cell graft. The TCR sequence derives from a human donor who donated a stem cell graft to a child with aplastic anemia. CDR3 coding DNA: TGTGCCAGCATAGCGGGGCGTACGCAGTATTTT. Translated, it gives CASIAGRTQYF.